This entry features one T cell receptor beta chain sequence. The junction does not match germline at one end; this may be a read error. The data are from a study of CDR3 diversity in severe acne. Looked up from germline, CDR1 is KGHDR and CDR2 is SFDVKD. This CDR3 has 17 amino acids. TCRdb re-derived calls from the PCR reads in MiXCR, one entry per CDR3 protein. Altogether fewer than 100,000 distinct CDR3 sequences are present, 51% being singletons, with the ten largest covering roughly an eighth. The V and J genes are TRBV24-1 and TRBJ2-2; D might be TRBD1 or TRBD2, each matching 6 bases. Sequencing used blood. The receptor was isolated from a male donor in good health, without acne. CDR3 nucleotides: TGTGCCACCAGTGATCTTCGAAGCACAGGGTCTTCCGGGGGGCTGTTTTTT. Residues: CATSDLRSTGSSGGLFF.